Following are 32 T cell receptor beta chains from one sample sequenced in a study of CD8 T cells in Susac syndrome (dated 2019 in TCRdb). Libraries came from the immunoSEQ multiplex PCR assay. RNA was extracted with the RNeasy kit and 0.5 to 1 ug was reverse transcribed using random hexamers. TCRdb cleaned the public reads at Q25 with fastp, built clones with MiXCR and kept in-frame beta chains. Every CDR3 protein is listed once, alongside the most common genes and DNA of its rows. This sample comprises 200,000 or so distinct CDR3 sequences, approximately 94% of them detected only once. More than 0.08% of the sample goes to the ten largest clones. The sequenced material came from CD4+ T cells from PBMCs. The receptors stem from a human donor with Susac syndrome.

V usage is TRBV5-1 and J usage is TRBJ2-1, with 10 bases matching TRBD2. J gave up 5 bases and V 0 bases, and 5 bases lay outside the gene matches. CDR1 is SGHRS, CDR2 YFSETQ, per germline. The CDR3 extends over 16 amino acids. CDR3 loop: CASSLGPSGGHNEQFF. The DNA for the CDR3 is TGCGCCAGCAGCTTGGGGCCTAGCGGGGGCCACAATGAGCAGTTCTTC.

In this sample, this clonotype turned up once. The chain joins TRBV24-1 to TRBJ2-5, with 10 bases matching TRBD1. Germline loops: CDR1 KGHDR, CDR2 SFDVKD. The CDR3 spans 15 residues. V was clipped by 3 bases and J by 4 bases; unmatched bases: 4. Here the CDR3 DNA reads TGTGCCACCAGTGATGGGGGGACAGGGGTAGAGACCCAGTACTTC. Translated: CATSDGGTGVETQYF.

This chain links TRBV29-1 with TRBJ2-3; TRBD1 or TRBD2 may be the D gene (6 bases each). Trimming shortened V by 6 bases and J by 2 bases, and 12 bases separated the two germline ends. The germline gives CDR1 SQVTM, CDR2 ANQGSEA. There are 13 residues in the CDR3. The CDR3 nucleotides are TGCAGCGTGGGGGGACATACCACAGATACGCAGTATTTT. Translating gives CSVGGHTTDTQYF.

The J gene is TRBJ2-5, the V gene TRBV27, with TRBD1 matching 8 bases. Germline V gene sequence: CDR1 MNHEY, CDR2 SMNVEV (reference sequence). This CDR3 comprises 18 residues. Unmatched junction bases numbered 15, after V lost 1 base and J lost 5 bases. CDR3 DNA sequence: TGTGCCAGCAGTTTATTTTTTGGCGGACAGGGTTCTTTTGAGACCCAGTACTTC. It codes for CASSLFFGGQGSFETQYF.

The chain has TRBV25-1 and TRBJ1-2, with TRBD1 matching 8 bases. V was pared by 6 bases and J by 5 bases, with 8 bases of the junction left unmatched. Germline CDR1 reads MGHDK; CDR2 reads SYGVNS. The CDR3 has 14 amino acids. The CDR3 region has the DNA TGTGCCAGCAGACCGGGACAGGAAGTTTATGGCTACACCTTC. It translates to CASRPGQEVYGYTF.

The rearrangement links TRBV12-3 or TRBV12-4 to TRBJ2-5; either TRBD1 or TRBD2 may supply D (5 bases each). V was shortened by 6 bases and J by 5 bases, with 19 bases between the two germline ends. The CDR3 consists of 15 residues. Written as DNA, the CDR3 is TGTGCCAGCAGCCCCACTCCCGGGGCATTGGAGACCCAGTACTTC. Its protein product is CASSPTPGALETQYF.

The chain combines TRBV5-1 with TRBJ2-7, with D perhaps matching TRBD2 (6 bases). CDR1 SGHRS and CDR2 YFSETQ come from the germline V gene. CDR3 size: 15 residues. Trimming pared 3 bases from V and 3 bases from J, leaving 16 bases between. Here the CDR3 reads CASSSRLGGGYEQYF. DNA of the CDR3: TGCGCCAGCAGCTCCCGACTAGGTGGGGGCTACGAGCAGTACTTC.

The rearrangement joins TRBV29-1 to TRBJ2-2, with a tentative D call TRBD2 (5 bases). Trimming pared 6 bases from V and 4 bases from J, leaving 12 bases between. Germline values: CDR1 SQVTM, CDR2 ANQGSEA. The CDR3 consists of 13 residues. CDR3 in DNA: TGCAGCGTCTGGACGAGGGTCACCGGGGAGCTGTTTTTT. Its protein product is CSVWTRVTGELFF.

This chain joins TRBV6-5 and TRBJ2-2; 9 nucleotides align to TRBD1. The CDR3 sequence is 15 residues long. CDR1 and CDR2 (germline): MNHEY, SVGAGI. V gave up 6 bases and J gave up 7 bases; unmatched junction bases: 9. CDR3 coding DNA: TGTGCCAGCAGCCCACAGGGGGCTAGGTTCGGGGAGCTGTTTTTT. This translates into CASSPQGARFGELFF.

This chain connects TRBV15 to TRBJ1-2; possibly TRBD1 for D (6 bases). The CDR3 spans 14 residues. V lost 7 bases to trimming and J lost 5 bases, with 17 bases between them. Germline V lookup: CDR1 LNHNV, CDR2 YYDKDF (reference sequence). The CDR3 coding sequence is TGTGCCACCAAGAGGGATCAGGGGTGGTATGGCTACACCTTC. It codes for CATKRDQGWYGYTF.

This clonotype was detected only once. V and J are TRBV11-2 and TRBJ2-5; TRBD2 aligns across 7 bases. The V gene end was trimmed by 5 bases and the J gene end by 3 bases; junction bases not matched to a gene: 3. The CDR3 runs 13 residues. The germline CDR1 and CDR2 sequences are SGHAT and FQNNGV. CDR3 amino acids: CASSVGTKETQYF. In DNA, the CDR3 is TGTGCCAGCAGCGTCGGGACTAAAGAGACCCAGTACTTC.

The chain employs TRBV20-1 and TRBJ2-3, with TRBD1 matching 8 bases. The CDR3 is 14 amino acids. Germline CDR1 reads DFQATT; CDR2 reads SNEGSKA (reference sequence). Trimming at V came to 5 bases and at J to 2 bases, leaving 6 bases not matched to a gene. CDR3 coding DNA: TGCAGTGCTCCAGACAGGGGCTACACAGATACGCAGTATTTT. Amino acids: CSAPDRGYTDTQYF.

The CDR3 is CASSEWAGGINEQYF. CDR3 nucleotides: TGTGCCAGCAGTGAATGGGCAGGGGGCATCAACGAGCAGTACTTC. The chain joins TRBV25-1 to TRBJ2-7; 8 nucleotides align to TRBD1. Per germline, CDR1 MGHDK and CDR2 SYGVNS. The CDR3 spans 15 residues. Losses at the gene ends were 1 base for V and 5 bases for J; bases not matched to a gene: 7.

The chain couples TRBV30 to TRBJ2-2, with D tentatively TRBD2 (5 bases). This CDR3 region has 14 residues. Deletions cut 1 base from V and 2 bases from J, with 8 bases between. From germline, CDR1 is GTSNPN and CDR2 SVGIG (reference sequence). This chain's CDR3 is CAWSGRGNTGELFF. The DNA for the CDR3 is TGTGCCTGGAGTGGTCGGGGAAACACCGGGGAGCTGTTTTTT.

This chain connects TRBV6-1 to TRBJ2-5, with TRBD2 matching over 8 bases. V shed 5 bases and J 1 base; nucleotides not matched to a gene: 6. From germline, CDR1 is MNHNS and CDR2 SASEGT. CDR3 length: 15 amino acids. The CDR3 here is CASSPGGDPQETQYF. The CDR3 DNA is TGTGCCAGCAGTCCCGGGGGGGATCCCCAAGAGACCCAGTACTTC.

The rearrangement uses TRBV7-2 and TRBJ2-3; D is unclear. Looked up from germline, CDR1 is SGHTA and CDR2 is FQGNSA. CDR3 length: 13 amino acids. V lost 0 bases, J lost 6 bases, and 7 bases lay in between. CDR3 amino acids: CASSLASWDTQYF. The CDR3 DNA reads as TGTGCCAGCAGCTTAGCCTCATGGGATACGCAGTATTTT. Using reference TRBV7-2 and TRBJ2-3 for the parts outside the CDR3, the full variable domain is GAGVSQSPSNKVTEKGKDVELRCDPISGHTALYWYRQSLGQGLEFLIYFQGNSAPDKSGLPSDRFSAERTGGSVSTLTIQRTQQEDSAVYLCASSLASWDTQYFGPGTRLTVL.

This sequence joins TRBV20-1 and TRBJ1-5; D might be TRBD1 (5 bases). The CDR3 is 15 amino acids. The germline V gene has CDR1 DFQATT and CDR2 SNEGSKA (reference sequence). With 0 bases removed from V and 7 bases from J, the gap between germline ends came to 16 bases. CDR3 bases: TGCAGTGCTAGAGATTTAAGGGGCATCGAACAGCCCCAGCATTTT. This encodes CSARDLRGIEQPQHF.

The CDR3 sequence is CACTGRTNYGYTF. As DNA, the CDR3 is TGTGCCTGTACGGGGCGGACTAACTATGGCTACACCTTC. The chain joins TRBV30 to TRBJ1-2; tentatively, D is TRBD1 (5 bases). The CDR3 is 13 amino acids. Between the trimmed V and J ends, which lost 6 bases and 0 bases, there was a span of 11 bases. CDR1 is GTSNPN and CDR2 is SVGIG in the germline V gene (reference sequence).

DNA for the CDR3: TGCAGCGTTGAAGATTGGACAGGGGGCACCGGGGAGCTGTTTTTT. Its translation is CSVEDWTGGTGELFF. The chain employs TRBV29-1 and TRBJ2-2, with 10 positions matching TRBD1. The ends lost 0 bases at V and 4 bases at J; junction bases unmatched: 2. The CDR3 is 15 residues long. CDR1 and CDR2 (germline): SQVTM, ANQGSEA.

V is TRBV5-6 and J is TRBJ1-1; D uncertain. CDR3 length: 16 amino acids. V gave up 4 bases and J gave up 2 bases, with 18 bases separating them. Germline CDR1 is SGHDT and CDR2 is YYEEEE. CDR3 nucleotide sequence: TGTGCCAGCAGCCGAGGATTCGGCACACCAAACACTGAAGCTTTCTTT. Amino acid sequence: CASSRGFGTPNTEAFF.

V usage is TRBV25-1 and J usage is TRBJ2-5, with TRBD2 identical over 7 bases. CDR1 is MGHDK, CDR2 SYGVNS, per germline. This CDR3 spans 16 amino acids. V was clipped by 1 base and J by 3 bases; unmatched bases: 8. The chain's CDR3 is CASSEWSSGYEETQYF. The DNA for the CDR3 is TGTGCCAGCAGTGAATGGAGTAGCGGGTACGAAGAGACCCAGTACTTC.

Written as DNA, the CDR3 is TGTGCCAGCAGCTTAAATTTTCGCCCGGGACAGTCGACCTACGAGCAGTACTTC. Protein: CASSLNFRPGQSTYEQYF. The J gene is TRBJ2-7, the V gene TRBV7-9, with 7 bases fitting TRBD1. Germline CDR1 reads SEHNR; CDR2 reads FQNEAQ (reference sequence). The length of the CDR3 is 18 residues. The V gene end was trimmed by 2 bases and the J gene end by 2 bases; junction bases not matched to a gene: 15. Full variable domain (rest looked up from reference TRBV7-9 and TRBJ2-7): DTGVSQNPRHKITKRGQNVTFRCDPISEHNRLYWYRQTLGQGPEFLTYFQNEAQLEKSRLLSDRFSAERPKGSFSTLEIQRTEQGDSAMYLCASSLNFRPGQSTYEQYFGPGTRLTVT.

The chain links TRBV25-1 to TRBJ1-2; D gene uncertain. Trimming stripped 0 bases from V and 4 bases from J, with 9 bases between. Germline V gives CDR1 MGHDK, CDR2 SYGVNS. The CDR3 covers 14 residues. The CDR3 sequence: CASSEYGQVYGYTF. The CDR3 bases are TGTGCCAGCAGTGAATACGGGCAGGTCTATGGCTACACCTTC.

V usage is TRBV14 and J usage is TRBJ2-2; no clear D. V was cut by 2 bases and J by 7 bases, with 14 bases left in between. Germline loops: CDR1 SGHDN, CDR2 FVKESK. The CDR3 has 15 residues. The CDR3 here is CASSQRSLFGGELFF. As DNA, the CDR3 is TGTGCCAGCAGCCAAAGGTCTCTGTTCGGCGGGGAGCTGTTTTTT.

The chain recombines TRBV7-2 with TRBJ2-4, with D perhaps being TRBD1 or TRBD2 (5 bases each). This CDR3 comprises 12 residues. V shed 4 bases and J shed 5 bases, with 6 bases lying between them. Germline lookup yields CDR1 SGHTA and CDR2 FQGNSA. The CDR3 bases are TGTGCCAGCAGCTGGGACGAAAACATTCAGTACTTC. Residues: CASSWDENIQYF.

The rearrangement uses TRBV11-2 and TRBJ1-4; D might be TRBD1 (5 bases). The germline V and J ends were trimmed by 5 bases and 5 bases, with 12 bases remaining between them. The CDR3 has 14 amino acids. Germline CDR1 reads SGHAT; CDR2 reads FQNNGV. Written as DNA, the CDR3 is TGTGCCAGCAGCCAGGGACCGACGAATGAAAAACTGTTTTTT. Translation gives CASSQGPTNEKLFF.

The J gene is TRBJ1-5, the V gene TRBV4-2; D might be TRBD1 (5 bases). Germline V gene data show CDR1 as LGHNA and CDR2 as YNFKEQ. The germline V and J ends were trimmed by 4 bases and 3 bases, with 19 bases remaining between them. The CDR3 loop spans 17 amino acids. As DNA, the CDR3 is TGTGCCAGCAGCCCCGATCCGGGGCAGCTTTCCAATCAGCCCCAGCATTTT. Its translation is CASSPDPGQLSNQPQHF.

This chain uses TRBV5-1 with TRBJ1-2, with 9 bases that match TRBD1. Germline V CDR1 and CDR2: SGHRS, YFSETQ. The trim removed 4 bases at V and 3 bases at J, leaving 4 bases unmatched. The CDR3 loop spans 14 amino acids. CDR3 nucleotide sequence: TGCGCCAGCAGCGGGCGGACAGGGGACTATGGCTACACCTTC. Translation gives CASSGRTGDYGYTF.

V usage is TRBV4-2 and J usage is TRBJ1-2; 7 bases align to TRBD1. Germline V gene sequence: CDR1 LGHNA, CDR2 YNFKEQ. The CDR3 sequence is 14 residues long. Trimming removed 3 bases from V and 7 bases from J; junction bases left unmatched: 8. The DNA of the CDR3 is TGTGCCAGCAGCCAGCCTCAGGGGGTCGCTGGCTACACCTTC. This encodes CASSQPQGVAGYTF.

CDR3 DNA: TGTGCCAGCAGCCAAGATGTGGGGAATCAGCCCCAGCATTTT. It yields the protein CASSQDVGNQPQHF. J is TRBJ1-5 and V is TRBV3-1, with unresolved D. Between the trimmed V and J ends, which lost 0 bases and 4 bases, there was a span of 7 bases. This CDR3 has 14 residues. The germline gives CDR1 LGHDT, CDR2 YNNKEL (reference sequence). Complete variable domain (other parts from reference TRBV3-1 and TRBJ1-5): DTAVSQTPKYLVTQMGNDKSIKCEQNLGHDTMYWYKQDSKKFLKIMFSYNNKELIINETVPNRFSPKSPDKAHLNLHINSLELGDSAVYFCASSQDVGNQPQHFGDGTRLSIL.

J is TRBJ2-5 and V is TRBV11-1; 13 bases agree with TRBD2. The junction had 5 bases not matched to a gene; V was cut back by 6 bases and J by 1 base. Germline values: CDR1 SGHAT, CDR2 FQDESV (reference sequence). The CDR3 loop spans 16 amino acids. CDR3 loop: CASSPWTSGGQETQYF. The DNA of the CDR3 is TGTGCCAGCAGTCCATGGACTAGCGGGGGCCAAGAGACCCAGTACTTC.

J is TRBJ2-7 and V is TRBV12-5, with D perhaps matching TRBD2 (6 bases). Between the trimmed V and J ends, which lost 5 bases and 12 bases, there was a span of 14 bases. From germline, CDR1 is LGHNT and CDR2 FRNRAP. This CDR3 is 11 amino acids long. The CDR3: CASGPPEGRYF. CDR3 sequence (DNA): TGTGCTAGTGGTCCCCCGGAGGGCAGGTACTTC. Complete variable domain (other parts from reference TRBV12-5 and TRBJ2-7): DARVTQTPRHKVTEMGQEVTMRCQPILGHNTVFWYRQTMMQGLELLAYFRNRAPLDDSGMPKDRFSAEMPDATLATLKIQPSEPRDSAVYFCASGPPEGRYFGPGTRLTVT.